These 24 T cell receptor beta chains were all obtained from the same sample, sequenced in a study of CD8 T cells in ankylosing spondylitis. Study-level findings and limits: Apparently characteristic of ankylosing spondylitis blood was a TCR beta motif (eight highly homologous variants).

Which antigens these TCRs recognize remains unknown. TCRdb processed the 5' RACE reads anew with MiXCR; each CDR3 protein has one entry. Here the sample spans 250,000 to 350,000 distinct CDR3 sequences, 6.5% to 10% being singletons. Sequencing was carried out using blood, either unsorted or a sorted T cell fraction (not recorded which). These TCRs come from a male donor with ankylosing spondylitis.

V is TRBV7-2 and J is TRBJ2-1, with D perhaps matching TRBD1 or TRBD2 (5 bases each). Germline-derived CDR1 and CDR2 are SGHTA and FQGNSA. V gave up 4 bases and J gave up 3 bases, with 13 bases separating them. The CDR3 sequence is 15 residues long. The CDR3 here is CASSSAGASYNEQFF. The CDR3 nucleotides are TGTGCCAGCAGCTCGGCCGGGGCGAGCTACAATGAGCAGTTCTTC.

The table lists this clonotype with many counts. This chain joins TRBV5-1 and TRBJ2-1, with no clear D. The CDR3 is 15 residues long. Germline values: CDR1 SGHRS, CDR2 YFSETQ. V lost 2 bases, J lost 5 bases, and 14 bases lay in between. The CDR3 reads CASSFLTNPDNEQFF. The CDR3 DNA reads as TGCGCCAGCAGCTTCCTGACAAATCCGGACAATGAGCAGTTCTTC.

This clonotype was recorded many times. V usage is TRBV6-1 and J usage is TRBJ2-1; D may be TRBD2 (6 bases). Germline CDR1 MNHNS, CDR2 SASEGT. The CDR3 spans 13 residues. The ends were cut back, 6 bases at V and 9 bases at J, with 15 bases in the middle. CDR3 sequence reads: CASRELASVEQFF. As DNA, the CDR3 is TGTGCCAGCAGGGAACTAGCTTCGGTTGAGCAGTTCTTC.

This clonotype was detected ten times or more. The CDR3 reads CASSSRADTQYF. CDR3 nucleotides: TGCGCCAGCAGCTCCAGAGCAGATACGCAGTATTTT. The chain links TRBV5-1 to TRBJ2-3; no firm D call. The length of the CDR3 is 12 residues. Germline CDR1 SGHRS, CDR2 YFSETQ. V was cut by 3 bases and J by 4 bases, with 6 bases left in between.

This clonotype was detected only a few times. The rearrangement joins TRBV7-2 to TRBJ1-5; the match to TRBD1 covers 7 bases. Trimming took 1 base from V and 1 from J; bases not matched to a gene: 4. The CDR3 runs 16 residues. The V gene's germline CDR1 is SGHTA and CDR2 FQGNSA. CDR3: CASSLVGGQSNQPQHF. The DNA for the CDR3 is TGTGCCAGCAGCTTAGTTGGGGGACAGAGCAATCAGCCCCAGCATTTT.

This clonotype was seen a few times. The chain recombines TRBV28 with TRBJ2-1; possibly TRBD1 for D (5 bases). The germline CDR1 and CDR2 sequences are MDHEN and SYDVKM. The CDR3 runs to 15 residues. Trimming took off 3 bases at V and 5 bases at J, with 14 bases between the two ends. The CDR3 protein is CASSLMDNLNNEQFF. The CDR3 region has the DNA TGTGCCAGCAGTTTGATGGACAACCTGAACAATGAGCAGTTCTTC.

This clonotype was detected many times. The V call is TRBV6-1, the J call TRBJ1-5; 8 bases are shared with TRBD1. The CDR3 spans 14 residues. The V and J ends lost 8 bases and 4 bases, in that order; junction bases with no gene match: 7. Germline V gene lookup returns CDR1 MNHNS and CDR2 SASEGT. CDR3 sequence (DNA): TGTGCCAGCCAGACAGGGGCGCCGAATCAGCCCCAGCATTTT. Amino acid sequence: CASQTGAPNQPQHF.

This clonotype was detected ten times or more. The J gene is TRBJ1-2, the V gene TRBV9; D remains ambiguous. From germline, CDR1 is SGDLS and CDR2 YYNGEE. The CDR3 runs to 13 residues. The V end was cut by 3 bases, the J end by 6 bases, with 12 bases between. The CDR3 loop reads CASSAPNHDGYTF. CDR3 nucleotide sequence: TGTGCCAGCAGCGCACCAAATCATGATGGCTACACCTTC. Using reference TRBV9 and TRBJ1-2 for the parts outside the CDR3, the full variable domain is DSGVTQTPKHLITATGQRVTLRCSPRSGDLSVYWYQQSLDQGLQFLIQYYNGEERAKGNILERFSAQQFPDLHSELNLSSLELGDSALYFCASSAPNHDGYTFGSGTRLTVV.

The CDR3 DNA reads as TGTGCCAGCACAACGGGAACGCCGGGCAATGAGCAGTTCTTC. Amino acid sequence: CASTTGTPGNEQFF. V usage is TRBV12-3 or TRBV12-4 and J usage is TRBJ2-1; TRBD2 is a possible D gene (5 bases). The CDR3 runs to 14 residues. Trimming stripped 7 bases from V and 6 bases from J, with 16 bases between.

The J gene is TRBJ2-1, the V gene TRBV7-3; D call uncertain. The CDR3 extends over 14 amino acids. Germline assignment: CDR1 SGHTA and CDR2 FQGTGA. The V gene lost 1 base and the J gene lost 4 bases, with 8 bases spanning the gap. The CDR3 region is CASSLRAGYNEQFF. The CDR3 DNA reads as TGTGCCAGCAGCTTAAGAGCAGGATACAATGAGCAGTTCTTC. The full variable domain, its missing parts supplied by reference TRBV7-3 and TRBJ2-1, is GAGVSQTPSNKVTEKGKYVELRCDPISGHTALYWYRQSLGQGPEFLIYFQGTGAADDSGLPNDRFFAVRPEGSVSTLKIQRTERGDSAVYLCASSLRAGYNEQFFGPGTRLTVL.

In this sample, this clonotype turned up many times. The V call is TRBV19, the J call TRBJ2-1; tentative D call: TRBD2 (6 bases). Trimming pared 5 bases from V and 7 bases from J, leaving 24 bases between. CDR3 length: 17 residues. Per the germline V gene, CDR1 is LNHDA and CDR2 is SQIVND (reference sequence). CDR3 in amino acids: CASSSPKRRDWRNEQFF. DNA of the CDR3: TGTGCCAGTAGTTCTCCGAAGCGGAGGGATTGGAGGAATGAGCAGTTCTTC.

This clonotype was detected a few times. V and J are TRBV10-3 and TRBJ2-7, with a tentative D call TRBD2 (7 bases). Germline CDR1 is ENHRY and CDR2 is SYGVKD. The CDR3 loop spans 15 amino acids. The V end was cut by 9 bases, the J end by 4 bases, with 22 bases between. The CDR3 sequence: CAMTEGVLGGYEQYF. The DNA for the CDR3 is TGTGCCATGACGGAGGGGGTGTTGGGAGGGTACGAGCAGTACTTC.

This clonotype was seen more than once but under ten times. The DNA for the CDR3 is TGTGCCAGCAGCAGCCGACTAGCAGGTTTAGGAGAGCAGTACTTC. Amino acid sequence: CASSSRLAGLGEQYF. The rearrangement uses TRBV9 and TRBJ2-7; 7 positions match TRBD2. CDR3 size: 15 residues. V lost 4 bases and J lost 7; bases outside the gene matches: 14. CDR1 is SGDLS, CDR2 YYNGEE, per germline.

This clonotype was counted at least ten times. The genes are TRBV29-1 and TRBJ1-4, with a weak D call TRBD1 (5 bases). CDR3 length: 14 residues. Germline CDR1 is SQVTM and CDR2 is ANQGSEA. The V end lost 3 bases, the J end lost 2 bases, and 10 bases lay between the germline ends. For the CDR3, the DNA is TGCAGCGTTGATGGGGGGACTACTAATGAAAAACTGTTTTTT. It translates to CSVDGGTTNEKLFF. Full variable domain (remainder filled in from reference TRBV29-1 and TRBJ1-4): SAVISQKPSRDICQRGTSLTIQCQVDSQVTMMFWYRQQPGQSLTLIATANQGSEATYESGFVIDKFPISRPNLTFSTLTVSNMSPEDSSIYLCSVDGGTTNEKLFFGSGTQLSVL.

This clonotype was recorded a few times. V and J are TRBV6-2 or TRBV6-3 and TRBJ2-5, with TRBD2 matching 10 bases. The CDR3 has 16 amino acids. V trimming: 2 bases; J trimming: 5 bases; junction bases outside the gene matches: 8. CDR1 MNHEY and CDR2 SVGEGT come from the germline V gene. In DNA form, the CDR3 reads TGTGCCAGCAGTTACCCTAGCGGGAGAACGGGGGAGACCCAGTACTTC. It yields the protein CASSYPSGRTGETQYF.

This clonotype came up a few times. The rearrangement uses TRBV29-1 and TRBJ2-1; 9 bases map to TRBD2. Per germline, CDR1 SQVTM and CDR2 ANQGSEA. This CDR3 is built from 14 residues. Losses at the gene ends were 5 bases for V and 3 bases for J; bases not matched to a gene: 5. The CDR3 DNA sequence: TGCAGCGTTCCCTTAGCGGGAGTCTACAATGAGCAGTTCTTC. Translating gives CSVPLAGVYNEQFF.

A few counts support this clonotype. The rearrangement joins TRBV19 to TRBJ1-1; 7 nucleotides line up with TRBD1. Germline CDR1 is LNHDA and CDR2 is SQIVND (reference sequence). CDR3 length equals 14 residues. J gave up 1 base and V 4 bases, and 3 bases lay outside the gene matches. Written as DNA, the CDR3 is TGTGCCAGTAGTAAGGGACAGCCGAACACTGAAGCTTTCTTT. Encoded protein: CASSKGQPNTEAFF.

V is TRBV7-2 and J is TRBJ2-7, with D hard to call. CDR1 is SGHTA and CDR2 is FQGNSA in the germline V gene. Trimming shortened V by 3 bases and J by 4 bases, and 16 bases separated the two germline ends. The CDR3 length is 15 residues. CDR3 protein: CASSFMADPTYEQYF. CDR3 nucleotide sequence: TGTGCCAGCAGCTTCATGGCCGACCCCACGTACGAGCAGTACTTC.

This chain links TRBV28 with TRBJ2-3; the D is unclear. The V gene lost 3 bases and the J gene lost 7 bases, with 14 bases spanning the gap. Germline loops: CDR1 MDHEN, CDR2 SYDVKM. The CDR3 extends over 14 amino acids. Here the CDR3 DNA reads TGTGCCAGCAGTTTCGTCGGAAACGGCCATACGCAGTATTTT. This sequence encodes CASSFVGNGHTQYF.

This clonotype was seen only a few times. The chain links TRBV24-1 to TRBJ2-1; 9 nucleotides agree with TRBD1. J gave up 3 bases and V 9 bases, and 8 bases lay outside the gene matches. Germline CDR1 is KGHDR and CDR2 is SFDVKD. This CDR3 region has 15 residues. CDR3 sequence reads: CATSFPGQGYNEQFF. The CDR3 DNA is TGTGCCACCTCTTTCCCGGGACAGGGCTACAATGAGCAGTTCTTC.

The CDR3 DNA sequence: TGCGCCAGCAGCCAGGGACTAGCGGTTGAAAACATTCAGTACTTC. It encodes CASSQGLAVENIQYF. The chain recombines TRBV4-3 with TRBJ2-4; 11 nucleotides line up with TRBD2. The junction had 3 bases not matched to a gene; V was cut back by 3 bases and J by 5 bases. Germline V CDR1 and CDR2: LGHNA, YSLEER. CDR3 length equals 15 residues.

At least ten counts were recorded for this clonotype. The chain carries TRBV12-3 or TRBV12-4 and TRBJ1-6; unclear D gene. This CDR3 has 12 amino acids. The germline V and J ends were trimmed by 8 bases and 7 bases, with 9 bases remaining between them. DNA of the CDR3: TGTGCCAGCGGTACAGCAAATTCACCCCTCCACTTT. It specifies CASGTANSPLHF.

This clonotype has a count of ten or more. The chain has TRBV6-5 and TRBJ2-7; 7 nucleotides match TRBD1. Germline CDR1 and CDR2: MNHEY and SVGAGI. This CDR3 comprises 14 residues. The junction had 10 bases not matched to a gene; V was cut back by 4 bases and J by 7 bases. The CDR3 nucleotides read TGTGCCAGCAGTTCTAGACAGGGATTGGGAGAGCAGTACTTC. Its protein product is CASSSRQGLGEQYF.

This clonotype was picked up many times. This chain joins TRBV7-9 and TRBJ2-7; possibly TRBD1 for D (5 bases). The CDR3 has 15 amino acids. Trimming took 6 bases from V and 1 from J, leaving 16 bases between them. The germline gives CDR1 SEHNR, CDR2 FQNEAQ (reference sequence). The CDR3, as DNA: TGTGCCAGCAGTGACCAGGGCAGACGTTCCTACGAGCAGTACTTC. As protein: CASSDQGRRSYEQYF.